The clone carrying this TCR beta chain was found many times. Each CDR3 protein gets one entry after TCRdb re-called the reads with MiXCR. This sample has about 260,000 distinct CDR3 sequences; roughly 13% occur once, and the top ten carry 8.8%. This entry is derived from a study of T cell repertoires in cytomegalovirus infection. Trimming took 5 bases from V and 0 from J; bases not matched to a gene: 14. This CDR3 comprises 20 residues. Germline CDR1 is SGHTA and CDR2 is FQGNSA. The sequencing sample was made of PBMCs. The clonotype originates from a human donor in good health (CMV status not recorded). Some clones in this sample may be carry-over from other donors' samples. The chain joins TRBV7-2 to TRBJ2-6; 9 bases line up with TRBD1. CDR3 DNA sequence: TGTGCCAGCAGCCCGAGTGACCGGGGACAGGGACTCTCTGGGGCCAACGTCCTGACTTTC. Protein product: CASSPSDRGQGLSGANVLTF.